The clone carrying this T cell receptor (beta chain) turned up a few times. One end of the junction does not line up with germline, which may come from a read error. This sample is drawn from a study of blood T cell repertoires in COVID-19. At the level of the study: T cells, B-cell-depleted T cells, or PBMCs supplied cDNA or gDNA.

The CDR3 is made up of 16 amino acids. Germline V lookup: CDR1 SSHAT, CDR2 FNYEAQ (reference sequence). Methods used by the authors: Estimation of nucleated cell counts was performed using reference gene primer amplification. The method was immunoSEQ multiplex PCR; TCRdb's version includes in-frame clones alone and lacks a portion of them. The V and J calls and clone size are taken from that table; D and trimming were inferred from the DNA. The sample shows some 290,000 clones, roughly 89% of them seen only once. Cohort placement rested on clinical history that participants reported themselves. This sequence was found in a woman under 40 who had recovered from COVID-19. The rearrangement links TRBV7-7 to TRBJ2-5; a weak D match, TRBD2 (6 bases). The sequenced material came from PBMCs or T cells enriched from blood (not recorded which). CDR3 DNA sequence: TGTGCTAGCAGCTCCCCAATCGTGTCTCGGGAGGAGACCCAGTACTTC. Translated, it gives CASSSPIVSREETQYF.